A single sample is the source of the 8 T cell receptor beta chains below, sequenced in a study of blood T cells in healthy people across ages. PCR was performed a second time for roughly 7 to 12 cycles using a sample-barcoded 5' primer and a J-beta primer mix. TCRdb analysed the 5' RACE reads with MiXCR anew, one entry per CDR3 protein. The sample lists 710,000 or so distinct CDR3 sequences; 22% were seen once. Material: blood. The receptors stem from a man between 65 and 85 years old in good health.

This clonotype appeared once. The chain has TRBV20-1 and TRBJ2-1, with a weak D call TRBD2 (5 bases). In germline, CDR1 is DFQATT, CDR2 SNEGSKA (reference sequence). V was clipped by 2 bases and J by 13 bases, with 15 bases between them. The CDR3 spans 12 residues. CDR3 sequence (DNA): TGCAGTGCTAGATCTCGCGGGCAGCTTCAGTTCTTC. It codes for CSARSRGQLQFF.

The chain has TRBV6-2 or TRBV6-3 and TRBJ2-7; D gene unclear. CDR1 MNHEY and CDR2 SVGEGT come from the germline V gene. Trimming pared 3 bases from V and 5 bases from J, leaving 5 bases between. The CDR3 covers 11 residues. The CDR3 DNA follows: TGTGCCAGCAGTTATAGAGACGAGCAGTACGTC. Translated, it gives CASSYRDEQYV.

In this sample, this clonotype turned up a few times. The chain links TRBV20-1 to TRBJ1-2, with 8 bases matching TRBD1. The CDR3 contains 13 residues. Looked up from germline, CDR1 is DFQATT and CDR2 is SNEGSKA (reference sequence). J was trimmed by 3 bases and V by 6 bases; bases with no gene match: 6. The CDR3 DNA is TGCAGTGCACCGGGACAGGAGGACTATGGCTACACCTTC. This translates into CSAPGQEDYGYTF.

This clonotype was detected only a few times. The rearrangement uses TRBV18 and TRBJ1-5; a possible D gene is TRBD1 (5 bases). V lost 3 bases to trimming and J lost 7 bases, with 13 bases between them. Looked up from germline, CDR1 is KGHSH and CDR2 is LQKENI. The CDR3 has 14 residues. CDR3 loop: CASSPDTRGQPQHF. CDR3 nucleotides: TGTGCCAGCTCACCCGATACTCGGGGGCAGCCCCAGCATTTT. Based on the CDR3 plus reference TRBV18 and TRBJ1-5, the full variable domain is NAGVMQNPRHLVRRRGQEARLRCSPMKGHSHVYWYRQLPEEGLKFMVYLQKENIIDESGMPKERFSAEFPKEGPSILRIQQVVRGDSAAYFCASSPDTRGQPQHFGDGTRLSIL.

This clonotype has more than one count but fewer than ten. This rearrangement joins TRBV5-1 to TRBJ2-7, with 11 bases aligning to TRBD1. With 0 bases clipped from V and 6 bases from J, the junction kept 5 bases outside the gene matches. Germline CDR1 reads SGHRS; CDR2 reads YFSETQ. The CDR3 sequence is 15 residues long. The CDR3 sequence: CASSLGSGTGGEQYF. The CDR3 DNA reads TGCGCCAGCAGCTTGGGATCCGGGACAGGGGGCGAGCAGTACTTC.

This clonotype occurred a few times. The chain joins TRBV5-1 to TRBJ2-3, with 8 bases matching TRBD2. V lost 4 bases, J lost 2 bases, and 9 bases stayed unmatched. The CDR3 extends over 16 amino acids. Germline V CDR1 and CDR2: SGHRS, YFSETQ. The CDR3 is CASSPLATSDTDTQYF. In DNA form, the CDR3 reads TGCGCCAGCAGCCCCCTGGCGACTAGCGACACAGATACGCAGTATTTT. Using reference TRBV5-1 and TRBJ2-3 for the parts outside the CDR3, the full variable domain is KAGVTQTPRYLIKTRGQQVTLSCSPISGHRSVSWYQQTPGQGLQFLFEYFSETQRNKGNFPGRFSGRQFSNSRSEMNVSTLELGDSALYLCASSPLATSDTDTQYFGPGTRLTVL.

J is TRBJ1-5 and V is TRBV6-2 or TRBV6-3; TRBD1 is a possible D gene (5 bases). V shed 4 bases and J shed 4 bases, with 8 bases lying between them. Germline V gene sequence: CDR1 MNHEY, CDR2 SVGEGT. The CDR3 spans 13 residues. In DNA, the CDR3 is TGTGCCAGCAGTTCAGGGTGGAATCAGCCCCAGCATTTT. Translating it yields CASSSGWNQPQHF.

The CDR3 here is CASRETGARTNEKLFF. In DNA form, the CDR3 reads TGTGCCAGCAGGGAGACAGGGGCGCGAACTAATGAAAAACTGTTTTTT. V gene TRBV5-5 combines with J gene TRBJ1-4, with 8 bases aligning to TRBD1. Trimming took 5 bases from V and 1 from J; bases not matched to a gene: 7. Germline assignment: CDR1 SGHKS and CDR2 YYEKEE (reference sequence). This CDR3 is 16 amino acids long.